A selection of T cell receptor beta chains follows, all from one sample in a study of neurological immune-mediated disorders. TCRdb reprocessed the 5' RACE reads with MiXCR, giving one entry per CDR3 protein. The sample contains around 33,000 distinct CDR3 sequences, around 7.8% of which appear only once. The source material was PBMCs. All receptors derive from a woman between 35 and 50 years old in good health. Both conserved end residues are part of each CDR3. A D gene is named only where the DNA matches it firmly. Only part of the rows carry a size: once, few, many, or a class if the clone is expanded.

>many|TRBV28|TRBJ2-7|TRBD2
TGTGCCAGCAGTTTTGTAACGGGAGGGCCCTACGAGCAGTACTTC
CASSFVTGGPYEQYF
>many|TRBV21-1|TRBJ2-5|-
-
CASNPVGQGAAETQYF
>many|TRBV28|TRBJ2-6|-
TGTGCCAGCAGTGGGGGATTCCGCTCTGGGGCCAACGTCCTGACTTTC
CASSGGFRSGANVLTF
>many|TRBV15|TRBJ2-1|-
TGTGCCACCAGCAGAGGAGACCAGTACAATGAGCAGTTCTTC
CATSRGDQYNEQFF
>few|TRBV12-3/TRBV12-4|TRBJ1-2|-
TGTGCCAGCACCCAGGGCGACTATATCAACTATGGCTACACCTTC
CASTQGDYINYGYTF
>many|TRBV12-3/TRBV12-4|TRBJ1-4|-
TGTGCCAGCAGGCCTAAGGGAACTAATGAAAAACTGTTTTTT
CASRPKGTNEKLFF
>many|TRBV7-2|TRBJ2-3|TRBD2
TGTGCCAGCAGCATTAGCGGGGGCGTGGCAGATACGCAGTATTTT
CASSISGGVADTQYF
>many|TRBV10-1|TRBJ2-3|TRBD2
TGCGCCAGCAGTGGGAAGACTAGCGGGCGGACAGATACGCAGTATTTT
CASSGKTSGRTDTQYF
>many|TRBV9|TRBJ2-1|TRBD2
TGTGCCAGCAGCGTAGACCCTAGCGGGAGGGAGGATGAGCAGTTCTTC
CASSVDPSGREDEQFF
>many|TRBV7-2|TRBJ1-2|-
TGTGCCAGCAGCTTAGATGGGCGGGGGTTGACCTATGGCTACACCTTC
CASSLDGRGLTYGYTF
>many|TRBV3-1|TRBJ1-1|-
TGTGCCAGCAGCCAAGGTATTGGGAACACTGAAGCTTTCTTT
CASSQGIGNTEAFF
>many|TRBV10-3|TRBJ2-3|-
TGTGCCATCAGTGAGTCCCCGACACCCGAACGGCAGTATTTT
CAISESPTPERQYF
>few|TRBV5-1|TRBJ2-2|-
TGCGCCAACAGCTCGGGGGCTCCCGGGGAGCTGTTTTTT
CANSSGAPGELFF
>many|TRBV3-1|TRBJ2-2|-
TGTGCCAGCAGCCAACGCGGCAACACCGGGGAGCTGTTTTTT
CASSQRGNTGELFF
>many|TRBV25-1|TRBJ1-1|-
TGTGCCAGTGTCGGGACATCGAACACTGAAGCTTTCTTT
CASVGTSNTEAFF
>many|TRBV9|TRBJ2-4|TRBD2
TGTGCCAGCAGCGTAGGGGAGCGGGGGGGCCAAAACATTCAGTACTTC
CASSVGERGGQNIQYF
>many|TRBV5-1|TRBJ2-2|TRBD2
TGCGCCAGCAGCTTGCAAGCGGGAGGGGACACCGGGGAGCTGTTTTTT
CASSLQAGGDTGELFF
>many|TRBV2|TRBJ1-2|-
TGTGCCGCCGGGGACGGAGATTATGGCTACACCTTC
CAAGDGDYGYTF
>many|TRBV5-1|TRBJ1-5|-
TGCGCCAGCAGCTTGGCCGCGGGAATTCAGCCCCAGCATTTT
CASSLAAGIQPQHF
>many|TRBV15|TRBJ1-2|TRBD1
TGTGCCACCGGACAGGCGAACTATGGCTACACCTTC
CATGQANYGYTF
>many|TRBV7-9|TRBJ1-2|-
TGTGCCAGCAGCTTATGGGGCTATGGCTACACCTTC
CASSLWGYGYTF
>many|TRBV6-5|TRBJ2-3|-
TGTGCCAGCAGCCTGGGACTTCCCTTTAGCACAGATACGCAGTATTTT
CASSLGLPFSTDTQYF
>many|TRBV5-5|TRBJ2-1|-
TGTGCCAGCAGCTTGGCGGAGGTCAATGAGCAGTTCTTC
CASSLAEVNEQFF
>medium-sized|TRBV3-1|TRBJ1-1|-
TGTGCCAGCAGCCTGACCCTGAACACTGAAGCTTTCTTT
CASSLTLNTEAFF
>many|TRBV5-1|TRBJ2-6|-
TGCGCCAGCAGCTACCCCGTGGGCGTCCCTTTATCTGGGGCCAACGTCCTGACTTTC
CASSYPVGVPLSGANVLTF
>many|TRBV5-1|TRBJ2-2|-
TGCGCCAGCAGCCCCAGGAACACCGGGGAGCTGTTTTTT
CASSPRNTGELFF
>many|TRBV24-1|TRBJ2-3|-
TGTGCCACCAGTGATCGAGGGAGTAGGACGGGGGTTACGCAGTATTTT
CATSDRGSRTGVTQYF
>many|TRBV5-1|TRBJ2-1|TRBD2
TGCGCCAGCAGCTTGGGGGTGGCGGGGGACTACAATGAGCAGTTCTTC
CASSLGVAGDYNEQFF
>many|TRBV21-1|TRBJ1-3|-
TGTGCCAGCAGCAAAGCAAGCATCTCCTTCCTTGCTTCTGGAAACACCATATATTTT
CASSKASISFLASGNTIYF
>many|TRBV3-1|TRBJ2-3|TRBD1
TGTGCCAGCAGCCAGACAGGGGATACGCAGTATTTT
CASSQTGDTQYF
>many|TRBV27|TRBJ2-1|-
TGTGCCAGTTCGTGGGCGCCCTACAATGAGCAGTTCTTC
CASSWAPYNEQFF
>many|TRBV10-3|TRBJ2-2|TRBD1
TGTGCCATCAGTCTAGGACAGGGTGGAACCGGGGAGCTGTTTTTT
CAISLGQGGTGELFF
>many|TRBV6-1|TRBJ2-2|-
TGTGCCACTAAGGAAGCCGGGGAGCTGTTTTTT
CATKEAGELFF
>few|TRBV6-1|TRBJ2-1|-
TGTGCCAGCAGTGCGTTTGGAAGAGAGCAGTTCTTC
CASSAFGREQFF
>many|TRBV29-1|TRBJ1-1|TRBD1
TGCAGCGTTGAACAGGGGGCCACTGAAGCTTTCTTT
CSVEQGATEAFF
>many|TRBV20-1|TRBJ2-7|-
TGCAGTGTCACAGGGTACCGAGAGCAGTACTTC
CSVTGYREQYF
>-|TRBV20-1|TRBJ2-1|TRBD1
TGCAGTGCTAGTGAGGGGGCCTCTGAGCAGTTCTTC
CSASEGASEQFF
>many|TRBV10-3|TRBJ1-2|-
TGTGCCATCACGCCGACAGGAGATAACTATGGCTACACCTTC
CAITPTGDNYGYTF
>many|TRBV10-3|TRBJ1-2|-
TGTGCCATCAGTGAGTCGTCGGGGTATCGGGATGGCTACACCTTC
CAISESSGYRDGYTF
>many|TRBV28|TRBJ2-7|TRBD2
TGTGCCAGCAGCCCGACTAGCGGGAGACCTCTCTCCTACGAGCAGTACTTC
CASSPTSGRPLSYEQYF
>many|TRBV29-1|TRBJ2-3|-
TGCAGCGTTCAGAGCACAGGGTGCACAGATACGCAGTATTTT
CSVQSTGCTDTQYF
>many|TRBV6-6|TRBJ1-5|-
TGTGCCAGCAGAAACGGTGGAGGCTCAATTGGTCAGCCCCAGCATTTT
CASRNGGGSIGQPQHF
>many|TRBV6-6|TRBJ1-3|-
TGTGCCAGCAGCCTCGGGGCTTTAAACTCTGGAAACACCATATATTTT
CASSLGALNSGNTIYF
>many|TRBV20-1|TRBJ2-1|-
TGCAGTGCCCCCCGGACGGGGGCGTCCTACAATGAGCAGTTCTTC
CSAPRTGASYNEQFF
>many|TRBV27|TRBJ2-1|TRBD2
TGTGCCAGCAGTTTAAGTACTAGCGGGAGAGATCTGTTCTTC
CASSLSTSGRDLFF
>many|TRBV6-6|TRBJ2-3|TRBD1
TGTGCCAGCAGTGACCGGGACAGGGGCACAGATACGCAGTATTTT
CASSDRDRGTDTQYF
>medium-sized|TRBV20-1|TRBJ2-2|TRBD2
TGCAGTGCTAGCGGGGGGGCTGCCGGGGAGCTGTTTTTT
CSASGGAAGELFF
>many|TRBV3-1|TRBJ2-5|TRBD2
TGTGCCAGCAGCCACACAATAGCGGGGGGGCCTTCGGAGACCCAGTACTTC
CASSHTIAGGPSETQYF
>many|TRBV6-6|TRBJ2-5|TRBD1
TGTGCCAGCAGTTCCACCGGGCAGGGGGTGGAGACCCAGTACTTC
CASSSTGQGVETQYF
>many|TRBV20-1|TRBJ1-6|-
TGCAGTGCTAGACCGGACAGCGCACCCCTCCACTTT
CSARPDSAPLHF
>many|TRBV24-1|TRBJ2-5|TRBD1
TGTGCCACCAGTGATGGGACAGGGGCCTTTTTCCAAGAGACCCAGTACTTC
CATSDGTGAFFQETQYF
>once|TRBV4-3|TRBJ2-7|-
TGCACCAGCAGCCAAGATTGGGGCAGCGCTTCCTACGAGCAGTACTTC
CTSSQDWGSASYEQYF
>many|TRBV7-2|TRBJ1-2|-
TGTGCCAGCAGCGCGGCCGGGACACCGGGTTGGTATGGCTACACCTTC
CASSAAGTPGWYGYTF
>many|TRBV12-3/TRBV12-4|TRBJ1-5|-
TGTGCCAGCAGTTCACAGGGATATAGCAATCAGCCCCAGCATTTT
CASSSQGYSNQPQHF
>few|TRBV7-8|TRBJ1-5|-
TGTGCCAGCAGCCTGAAACGGTGGGATCAGCCCCAGCATTTT
CASSLKRWDQPQHF